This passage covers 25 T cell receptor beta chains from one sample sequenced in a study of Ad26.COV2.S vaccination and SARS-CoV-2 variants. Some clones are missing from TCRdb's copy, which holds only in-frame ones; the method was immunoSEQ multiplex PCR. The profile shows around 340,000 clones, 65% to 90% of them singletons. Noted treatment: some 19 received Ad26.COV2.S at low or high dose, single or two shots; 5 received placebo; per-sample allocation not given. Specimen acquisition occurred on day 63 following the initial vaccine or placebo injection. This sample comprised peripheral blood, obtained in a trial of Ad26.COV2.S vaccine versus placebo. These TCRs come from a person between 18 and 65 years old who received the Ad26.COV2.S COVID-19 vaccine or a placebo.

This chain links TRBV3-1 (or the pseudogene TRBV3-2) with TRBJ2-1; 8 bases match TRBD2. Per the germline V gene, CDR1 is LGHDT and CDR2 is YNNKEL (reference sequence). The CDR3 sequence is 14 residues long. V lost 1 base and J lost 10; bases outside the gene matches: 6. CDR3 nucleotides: TGTGCCAGCAGCCAAGTCGGGGGGGCTGGGGAGCAGTTCTTC. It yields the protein CASSQVGGAGEQFF.

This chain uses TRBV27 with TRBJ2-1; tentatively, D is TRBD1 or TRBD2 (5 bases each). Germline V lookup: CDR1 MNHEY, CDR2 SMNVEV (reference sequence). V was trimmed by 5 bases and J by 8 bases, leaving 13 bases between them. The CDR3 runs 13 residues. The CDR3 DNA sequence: TGTGCCAGCAGTCCCCGGGGCAGCCATGAGCAGTTCTTC. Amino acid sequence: CASSPRGSHEQFF.

CDR3 sequence (DNA): TGTGCCAGCAGCCAAGGGGGGGGCTCTGGAAACACCATATATTTT. Amino acid sequence: CASSQGGGSGNTIYF. V usage is TRBV7-9 and J usage is TRBJ1-3, with a possible D match to TRBD1 (6 bases). Germline V gives CDR1 SEHNR, CDR2 FQNEAQ (reference sequence). This CDR3 has 15 amino acids. The V end lost 5 bases, the J end lost 0 bases, and 11 bases lay between the germline ends.

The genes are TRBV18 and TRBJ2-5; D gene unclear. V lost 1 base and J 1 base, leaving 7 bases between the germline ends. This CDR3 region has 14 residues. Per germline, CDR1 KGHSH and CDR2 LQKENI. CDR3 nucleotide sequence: TGTGCCAGCTCACCACTGGACCTCCAAGAGACCCAGTACTTC. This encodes CASSPLDLQETQYF.

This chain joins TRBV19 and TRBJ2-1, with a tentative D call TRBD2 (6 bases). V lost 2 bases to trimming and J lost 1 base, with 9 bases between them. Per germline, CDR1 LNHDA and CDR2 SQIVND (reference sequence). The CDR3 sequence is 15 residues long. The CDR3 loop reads CASSISGSSYNEQFF. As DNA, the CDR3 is TGTGCCAGTAGTATATCCGGGAGTTCCTACAATGAGCAGTTCTTC. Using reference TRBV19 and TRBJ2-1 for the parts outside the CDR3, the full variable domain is DGGITQSPKYLFRKEGQNVTLSCEQNLNHDAMYWYRQDPGQGLRLIYYSQIVNDFQKGDIAEGYSVSREKKESFPLTVTSAQKNPTAFYLCASSISGSSYNEQFFGPGTRLTVL.

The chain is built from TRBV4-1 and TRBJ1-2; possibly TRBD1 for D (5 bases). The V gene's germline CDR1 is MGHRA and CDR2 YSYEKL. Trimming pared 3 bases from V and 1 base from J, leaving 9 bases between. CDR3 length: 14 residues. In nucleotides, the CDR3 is TGCGCCAGCAGCCAGGACACATTTAACTATGGCTACACCTTC. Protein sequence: CASSQDTFNYGYTF.

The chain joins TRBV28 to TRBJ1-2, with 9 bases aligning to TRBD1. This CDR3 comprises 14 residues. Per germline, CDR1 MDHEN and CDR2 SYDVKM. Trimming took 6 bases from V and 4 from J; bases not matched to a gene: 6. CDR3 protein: CASSPGQGSYGYTF. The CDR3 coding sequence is TGTGCCAGCAGCCCGGGACAGGGCTCCTATGGCTACACCTTC.

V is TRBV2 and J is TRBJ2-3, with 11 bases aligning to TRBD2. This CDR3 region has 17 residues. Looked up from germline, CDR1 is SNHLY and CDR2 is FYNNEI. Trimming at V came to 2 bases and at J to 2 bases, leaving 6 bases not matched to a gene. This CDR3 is CASSERLLAGATDTQYF. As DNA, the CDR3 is TGTGCCAGCAGTGAACGACTACTAGCGGGAGCCACAGATACGCAGTATTTT.

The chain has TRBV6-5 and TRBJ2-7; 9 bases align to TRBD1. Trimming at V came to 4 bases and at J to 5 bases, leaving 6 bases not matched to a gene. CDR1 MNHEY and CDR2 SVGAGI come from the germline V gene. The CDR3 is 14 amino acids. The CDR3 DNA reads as TGTGCCAGCAGTTCGGACAGGGGACCCAACGAGCAGTACTTC. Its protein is CASSSDRGPNEQYF.

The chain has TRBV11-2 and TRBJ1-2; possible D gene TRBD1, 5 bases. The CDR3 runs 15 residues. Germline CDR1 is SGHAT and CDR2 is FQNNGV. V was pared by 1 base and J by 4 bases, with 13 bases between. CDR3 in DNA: TGTGCCAGCAGCTTAGGGACGCGGGGGTTCTATGGCTACACCTTC. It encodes CASSLGTRGFYGYTF.

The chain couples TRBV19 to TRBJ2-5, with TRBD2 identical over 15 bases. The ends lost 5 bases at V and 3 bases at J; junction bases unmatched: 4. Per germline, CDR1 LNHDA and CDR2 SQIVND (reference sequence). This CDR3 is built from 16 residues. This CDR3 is CASSFGLAGGKETQYF. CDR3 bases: TGTGCCAGTAGTTTTGGACTAGCGGGGGGGAAAGAGACCCAGTACTTC. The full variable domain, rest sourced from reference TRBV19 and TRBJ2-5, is DGGITQSPKYLFRKEGQNVTLSCEQNLNHDAMYWYRQDPGQGLRLIYYSQIVNDFQKGDIAEGYSVSREKKESFPLTVTSAQKNPTAFYLCASSFGLAGGKETQYFGPGTRLLVL.

The CDR3 spells CASSVVGTRGEQYF. CDR3 bases: TGTGCCAGCAGCGTGGTCGGGACTAGAGGCGAGCAGTACTTC. V usage is TRBV9 and J usage is TRBJ2-7; 8 bases are shared with TRBD2. CDR1 is SGDLS and CDR2 is YYNGEE in the germline V gene. The length of the CDR3 is 14 residues. V lost 2 bases and J lost 6; bases outside the gene matches: 7.

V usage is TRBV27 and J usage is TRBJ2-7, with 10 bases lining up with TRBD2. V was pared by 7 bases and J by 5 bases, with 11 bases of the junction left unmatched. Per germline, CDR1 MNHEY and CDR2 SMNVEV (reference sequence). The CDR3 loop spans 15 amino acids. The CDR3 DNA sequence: TGTGCCAGCAAGAGCGGGGGGGCGGGAACCCACGAGCAGTACTTC. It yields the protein CASKSGGAGTHEQYF.

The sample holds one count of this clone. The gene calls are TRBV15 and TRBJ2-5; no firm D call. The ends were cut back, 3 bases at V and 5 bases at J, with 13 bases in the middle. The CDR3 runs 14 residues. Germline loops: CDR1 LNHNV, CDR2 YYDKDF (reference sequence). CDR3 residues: CATSSQVARETQYF. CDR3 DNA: TGTGCCACCAGCAGTCAGGTGGCACGGGAGACCCAGTACTTC. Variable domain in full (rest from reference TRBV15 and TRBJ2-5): DAMVIQNPRYQVTQFGKPVTLSCSQTLNHNVMYWYQQKSSQAPKLLFHYYDKDFNNEADTPDNFQSRRPNTSFCFLDIRSPGLGDTAMYLCATSSQVARETQYFGPGTRLLVL.

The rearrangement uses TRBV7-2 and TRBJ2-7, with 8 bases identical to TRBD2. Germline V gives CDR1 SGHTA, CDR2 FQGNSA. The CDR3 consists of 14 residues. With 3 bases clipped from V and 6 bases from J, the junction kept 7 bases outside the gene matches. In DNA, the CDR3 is TGTGCCAGCAGCTTTGGCGGGGGGATGCGCGAGCAGTACTTC. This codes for CASSFGGGMREQYF. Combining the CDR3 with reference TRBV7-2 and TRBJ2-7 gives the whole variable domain GAGVSQSPSNKVTEKGKDVELRCDPISGHTALYWYRQSLGQGLEFLIYFQGNSAPDKSGLPSDRFSAERTGGSVSTLTIQRTQQEDSAVYLCASSFGGGMREQYFGPGTRLTVT.

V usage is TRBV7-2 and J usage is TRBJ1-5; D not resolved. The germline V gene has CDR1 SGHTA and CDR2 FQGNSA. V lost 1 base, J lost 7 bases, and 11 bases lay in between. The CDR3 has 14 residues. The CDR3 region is CASSLDQVGQPQHF. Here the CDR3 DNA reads TGTGCCAGCAGCTTAGATCAGGTGGGGCAGCCCCAGCATTTT.

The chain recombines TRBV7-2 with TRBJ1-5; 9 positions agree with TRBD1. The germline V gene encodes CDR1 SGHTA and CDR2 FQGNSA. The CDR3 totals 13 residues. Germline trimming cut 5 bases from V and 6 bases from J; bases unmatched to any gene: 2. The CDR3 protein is CASSPQGAQPQHF. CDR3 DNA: TGTGCCAGCAGCCCACAGGGGGCTCAGCCCCAGCATTTT.

This chain's CDR3 is CASRFSGRANYGYTF. As DNA, the CDR3 is TGTGCCAGCAGATTTAGCGGGAGGGCCAACTATGGCTACACCTTC. The rearrangement links TRBV3-1 (or the pseudogene TRBV3-2) to TRBJ1-2, with D unresolved. CDR1 LGHDT and CDR2 YNNKEL come from the germline V gene (reference sequence). V lost 6 bases and J lost 2, with 16 bases in between. The CDR3 runs 15 residues.

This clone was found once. CDR3 nucleotides: TGTGCCAGCAGCCAAGAACTGAAAGGCCCTTACGAGCAGTACTTC. This sequence encodes CASSQELKGPYEQYF. This chain links TRBV4-2 with TRBJ2-7; no firm D call. V lost 0 bases and J 4 bases, leaving 13 bases between the germline ends. This CDR3 spans 15 amino acids. The germline CDR1 and CDR2 sequences are LGHNA and YNFKEQ.

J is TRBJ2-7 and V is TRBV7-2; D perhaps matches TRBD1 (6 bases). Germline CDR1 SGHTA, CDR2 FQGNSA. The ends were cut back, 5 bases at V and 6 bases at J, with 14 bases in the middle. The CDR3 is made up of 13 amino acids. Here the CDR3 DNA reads TGTGCCAGCAGCCACAGGGTCCTCGGCGAGCAGTACTTC. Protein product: CASSHRVLGEQYF.

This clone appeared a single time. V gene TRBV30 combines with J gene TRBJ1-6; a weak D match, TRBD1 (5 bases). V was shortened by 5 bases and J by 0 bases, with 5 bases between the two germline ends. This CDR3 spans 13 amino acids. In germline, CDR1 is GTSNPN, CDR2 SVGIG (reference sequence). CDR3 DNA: TGTGCCTGGGACAGCTCCTATAATTCACCCCTCCACTTT. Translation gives CAWDSSYNSPLHF. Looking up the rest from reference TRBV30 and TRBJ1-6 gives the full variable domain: SQTIHQWPATLVQPVGSPLSLECTVEGTSNPNLYWYRQAAGRGLQLLFYSVGIGQISSEVPQNLSASRPQDRQFILSSKKLLLSDSGFYLCAWDSSYNSPLHFGNGTRLTVT.

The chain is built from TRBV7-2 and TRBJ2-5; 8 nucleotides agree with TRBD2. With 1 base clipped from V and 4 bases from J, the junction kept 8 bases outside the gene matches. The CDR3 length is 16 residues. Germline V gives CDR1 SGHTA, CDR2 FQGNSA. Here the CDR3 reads CASSLVSGGPRETQYF. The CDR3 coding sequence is TGTGCCAGCAGCTTAGTCTCGGGAGGGCCCAGAGAGACCCAGTACTTC.

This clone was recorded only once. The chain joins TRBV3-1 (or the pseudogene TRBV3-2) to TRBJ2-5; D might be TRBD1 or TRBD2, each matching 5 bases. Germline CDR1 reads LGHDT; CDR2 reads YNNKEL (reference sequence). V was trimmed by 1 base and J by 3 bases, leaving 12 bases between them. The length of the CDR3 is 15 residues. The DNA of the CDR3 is TGTGCCAGCAGCCAAGTAGGGCAGGGAGAAGAGACCCAGTACTTC. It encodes CASSQVGQGEETQYF.

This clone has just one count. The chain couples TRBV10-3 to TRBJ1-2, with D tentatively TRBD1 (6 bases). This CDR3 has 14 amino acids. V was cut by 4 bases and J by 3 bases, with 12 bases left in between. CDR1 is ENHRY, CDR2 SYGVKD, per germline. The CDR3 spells CAISGSGADYGYTF. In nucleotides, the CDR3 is TGTGCCATCAGTGGGTCAGGGGCGGACTATGGCTACACCTTC.

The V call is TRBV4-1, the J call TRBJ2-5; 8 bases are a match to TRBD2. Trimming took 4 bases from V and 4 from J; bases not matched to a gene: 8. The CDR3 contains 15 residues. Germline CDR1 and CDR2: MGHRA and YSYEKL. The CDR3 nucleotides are TGCGCCAGCAGCCGGGTAGCGGGACGGGTAGAGACCCAGTACTTC. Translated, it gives CASSRVAGRVETQYF.